Below are 11 T cell receptor beta chains sequenced from a single sample in a study of cytomegalovirus exposure and HLA in healthy donors. The PCR used 60 Vbeta and 13 Jbeta primers. Clones were read by immunoSEQ multiplex PCR, and TCRdb kept only the in-frame ones, dropping some. The data contain around 180,000 clones, less than 80% of them singletons. The specimen was PBMCs. The origin of the receptors is a woman in her 40s in good health and CMV-seronegative.

The chain carries TRBV18 and TRBJ2-1; TRBD1 agrees at 10 bases. The trim removed 2 bases at V and 1 base at J, leaving 5 bases unmatched. The CDR3 is made up of 17 amino acids. The germline V gene encodes CDR1 KGHSH and CDR2 LQKENI. This chain's CDR3 is CASSPRPGQGSYNEQFF. The CDR3 coding sequence is TGTGCCAGCTCACCAAGACCGGGACAGGGGTCCTACAATGAGCAGTTCTTC.

This chain uses TRBV5-1 with TRBJ1-2; 8 nucleotides line up with TRBD1. Germline V CDR1 and CDR2: SGHRS, YFSETQ. V was clipped by 1 base and J by 3 bases; unmatched bases: 2. This CDR3 region has 14 residues. CDR3 in DNA: TGCGCCAGCAGCTTGCAGGGACAGGACTATGGCTACACCTTC. It is translated as CASSLQGQDYGYTF.

This clone has just a few counts. The V and J genes are TRBV6-6 and TRBJ1-2, with D possibly being TRBD1 (6 bases). Germline CDR1 MNHNY, CDR2 SVGAGI (reference sequence). The CDR3 runs to 15 residues. Trimming shortened V by 5 bases and J by 0 bases, and 13 bases separated the two germline ends. CDR3 DNA sequence: TGTGCCAGCAGTAAGAGGGACACGGCTAACTATGGCTACACCTTC. It translates to CASSKRDTANYGYTF.

This chain uses TRBV6-5 with TRBJ1-2; D possibly corresponds to TRBD1 (5 bases). The CDR3 runs to 16 residues. Germline V gene sequence: CDR1 MNHEY, CDR2 SVGAGI. V was cut by 0 bases and J by 3 bases, with 14 bases left in between. CDR3 region: CASSYSVGGGYYGYTF. CDR3 DNA: TGTGCCAGCAGTTACTCGGTCGGGGGAGGGTACTATGGCTACACCTTC.

The chain recombines TRBV15 with TRBJ2-7; a weak D match, TRBD1 (5 bases). The CDR3 has 14 residues. The V gene lost 2 bases and the J gene lost 5 bases, with 13 bases spanning the gap. Germline values: CDR1 LNHNV, CDR2 YYDKDF (reference sequence). The CDR3 is CATSRSRSGNEQYF. CDR3 sequence (DNA): TGTGCCACCAGCAGATCGCGTTCAGGGAACGAGCAGTACTTC.

This clone showed up just once. The genes are TRBV29-1 and TRBJ2-1, with D perhaps matching TRBD1 (5 bases). Trimming removed 5 bases from V and 8 bases from J, with 22 bases in between. Germline V lookup: CDR1 SQVTM, CDR2 ANQGSEA. The CDR3 runs to 15 residues. CDR3: CSVLGQSTNLDEQFF. CDR3 DNA: TGCAGCGTTTTGGGGCAGTCCACTAATTTGGATGAGCAGTTCTTC.

The chain recombines TRBV14 with TRBJ2-7; 9 positions match TRBD2. J was trimmed by 1 base and V by 6 bases; bases with no gene match: 1. The CDR3 length is 13 residues. In germline, CDR1 is SGHDN, CDR2 FVKESK. CDR3 loop: CASRTSGSYEQYF. In DNA, the CDR3 is TGTGCCAGCAGGACTAGCGGATCCTACGAGCAGTACTTC.

CDR3 nucleotides: TGTGCCAGCTCCCCCGGGGGTACGCAGTATTTT. Translating gives CASSPGGTQYF. The rearrangement joins TRBV7-9 to TRBJ2-3, with D possibly matching TRBD2 (6 bases). Germline loops: CDR1 SEHNR, CDR2 FQNEAQ (reference sequence). The ends were cut back, 8 bases at V and 8 bases at J, with 11 bases in the middle. CDR3 length equals 11 residues.

The chain uses TRBV11-2 and TRBJ2-1, with TRBD2 matching over 7 bases. CDR1 is SGHAT and CDR2 is FQNNGV in the germline V gene. The CDR3 covers 17 residues. The ends lost 6 bases at V and 1 base at J; junction bases unmatched: 12. CDR3 DNA sequence: TGTGCCAGCAGACCTCATTCAGCGGGGCCGTCCTACAATGAGCAGTTCTTC. It translates to CASRPHSAGPSYNEQFF.

Regarding this clone: An end of the junction does not agree with germline; a read error may underlie this. This sequence joins TRBV7-7 and TRBJ2-3, with 13 bases that match TRBD2. The CDR3 extends over 16 amino acids. Germline V CDR1 and CDR2: SSHAT, FNYEAQ (reference sequence). The CDR3 bases are TGTGCTAGCAGCCCACTAGCGGGGGGGCTCGCAGATACGCAGTATTTT. Translated: CASSPLAGGLADTQYF. The full variable domain, completed using reference TRBV7-7 and TRBJ2-3, is GAGVSQSPRYKVTKRGQDVTLRCDPISSHATLYWYQQALGQGPEFLTYFNYEAQPDKSGLPSDRFSAERPEGSISTLTIQRTEQRDSAMYRCASSPLAGGLADTQYFGPGTRLTVL.

The chain joins TRBV6-5 to TRBJ2-7, with TRBD1 as a possible D gene (6 bases). Germline V gives CDR1 MNHEY, CDR2 SVGAGI. The CDR3 totals 13 residues. The V end was cut by 2 bases, the J end by 5 bases, with 10 bases between. The CDR3 region has the DNA TGTGCCAGCAGTTACGCAGGGGTCCACGAGCAGTACTTC. It yields the protein CASSYAGVHEQYF.